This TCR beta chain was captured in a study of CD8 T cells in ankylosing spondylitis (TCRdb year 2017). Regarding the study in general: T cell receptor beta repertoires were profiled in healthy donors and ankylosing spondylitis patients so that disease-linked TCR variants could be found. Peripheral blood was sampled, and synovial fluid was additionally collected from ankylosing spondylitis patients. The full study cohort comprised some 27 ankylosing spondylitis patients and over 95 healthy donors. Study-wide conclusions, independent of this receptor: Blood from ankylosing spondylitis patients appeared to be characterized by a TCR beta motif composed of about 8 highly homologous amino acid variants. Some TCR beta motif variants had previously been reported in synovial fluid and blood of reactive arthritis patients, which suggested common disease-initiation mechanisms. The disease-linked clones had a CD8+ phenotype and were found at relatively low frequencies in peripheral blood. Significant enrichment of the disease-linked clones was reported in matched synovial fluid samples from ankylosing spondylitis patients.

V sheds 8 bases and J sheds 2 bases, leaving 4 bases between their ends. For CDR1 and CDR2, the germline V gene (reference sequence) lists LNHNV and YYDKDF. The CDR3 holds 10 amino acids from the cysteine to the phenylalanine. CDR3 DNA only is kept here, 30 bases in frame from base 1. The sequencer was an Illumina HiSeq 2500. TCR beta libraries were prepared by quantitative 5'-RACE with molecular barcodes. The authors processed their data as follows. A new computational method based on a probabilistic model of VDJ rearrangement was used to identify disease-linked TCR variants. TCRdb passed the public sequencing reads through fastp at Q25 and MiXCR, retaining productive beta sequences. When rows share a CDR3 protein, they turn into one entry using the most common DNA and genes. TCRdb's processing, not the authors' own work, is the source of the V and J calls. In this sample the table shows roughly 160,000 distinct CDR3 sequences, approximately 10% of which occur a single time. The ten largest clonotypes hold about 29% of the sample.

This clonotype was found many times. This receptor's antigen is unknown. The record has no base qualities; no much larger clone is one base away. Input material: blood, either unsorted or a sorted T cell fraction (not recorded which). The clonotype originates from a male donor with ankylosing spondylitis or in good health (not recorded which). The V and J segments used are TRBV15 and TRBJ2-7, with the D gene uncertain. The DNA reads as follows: TGTGCCACCGGGACCTACGAGCAGTACTTC. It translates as CATGTYEQYF.